This T cell receptor (beta chain) appears in the sequencing data of a study of OX40 agonist ivuxolimab in advanced cancers. General study results and limits: Circulating CD4+ and CD8+ T cells showed clonal expansion by week 6 at 0.1 to 3.0 mg/kg.

In the case of this clone: The antigen is undetermined.

Sequencing was performed with immunoSEQ multiplex PCR; in TCRdb, only in-frame clones are kept and a portion is missing. The sample contains 20,000 or so clones, around 82% of which appear only once. The ends were cut back, 9 bases at V and 4 bases at J, with 15 bases in the middle. The germline CDR1 and CDR2 sequences are KGHSH and LQKENI. This CDR3 has 13 amino acids. This chain links TRBV18 with TRBJ1-1; possible D gene TRBD1, 6 bases. The sequences come from CD4+ or CD8+ T cells sorted from blood, collected in a trial of the OX40 agonist ivuxolimab. The sequence derives from an adult with an advanced solid tumor such as melanoma, head and neck, liver or kidney cancer. CDR3 sequence (DNA): TGTGCCAGTTCTGGGAAAGGGGGCACTGAAGCTTTCTTT. Its translation: CASSGKGGTEAFF.